This T cell receptor (beta chain) stems from a study of shared clonotypes between healthy human individuals. Study in general: Participating donors consisted of two women and a few men aged 18 to 49.

As to this clone: The antigen is undetermined.

Authors' processing steps: Filtering differed for immunoSEQ, which gave only junction sequences without quality scores. Some clones are missing from TCRdb's copy, which holds only in-frame ones; the method was immunoSEQ multiplex PCR. That table gives V, J and clone size, and the DNA gave D and trimming. The sample has hundreds of thousands of clones, around two thirds seen once; the top ten hold 1.7%. Trimming pared 3 bases from V and 8 bases from J, leaving 10 bases between. This CDR3 region has 11 residues. Germline CDR1 DFQATT, CDR2 SNEGSKA (reference sequence). Broader study findings: Naive CD4 clonotypes were shared across a few donors at about 5%.

The sample comprised memory CD4+ T cells sorted from blood. The subset here: CD45RA-negative fraction. The chain combines TRBV20-1 with TRBJ1-2, with D uncertain. The receptor was isolated from a woman between 25 and 40 years old in good health. The CDR3 sequence is CSASPPGGYTF. The CDR3 region has the DNA TGCAGTGCTAGCCCCCCGGGCGGCTACACCTTC.